The T cell receptor beta chain under discussion was sequenced for a study of vaccination effects on CD4 cells after COVID-19. V was cut by 0 bases and J by 3 bases, with 20 bases left in between. Looked up from germline, CDR1 is GTSNPN and CDR2 is SVGIG (reference sequence). This CDR3 spans 18 amino acids. About this clone itself: Its antigen is still unknown.

Profiled with immunoSEQ multiplex PCR; TCRdb holds only in-frame clones, not every one. The sample records 45,000 to 65,000 clones, about 78% being singletons. Investigators separated out CD4+ T cells once around nine days of culture had passed. Each participant was given two doses of one vaccine (BNT162b2 or mRNA-1273). The receptor was derived from a human donor who received a COVID-19 vaccine. The sequencing used CD4+ T cells from PBMCs cultured without peptide, collected after COVID-19 vaccination. The chain has TRBV30 and TRBJ2-2; D call uncertain. The CDR3 region is CAWSVGRFTPAYTGELFF. In DNA, the CDR3 is TGTGCCTGGAGTGTAGGTCGATTCACCCCCGCATACACCGGGGAGCTGTTTTTT.